Presented here are 9 T cell receptor beta chains from one specimen sequenced in a study of blood T cell repertoires in COVID-19. Assay used: immunoSEQ multiplex PCR; TCRdb lists only in-frame clones, some missing. Of fewer than 150,000 clones in the sample, approximately 90% were seen once. The sequenced sample consisted of peripheral blood. The receptors derive from a human donor in a cohort sampled during active COVID-19.

J is TRBJ1-2 and V is TRBV3-1 (or the pseudogene TRBV3-2); D unclear. V lost 4 bases, J lost 1 base, and 13 bases lay in between. CDR1 and CDR2 (germline): LGHDT, YNNKEL (reference sequence). The CDR3 length is 15 residues. The CDR3 nucleotides are TGTGCCAGCAGCCCCCTGGGAGGTCTTAACTATGGCTACACCTTC. Protein: CASSPLGGLNYGYTF.

This chain uses TRBV5-1 with TRBJ2-7; 7 positions match TRBD1. The germline CDR1 and CDR2 sequences are SGHRS and YFSETQ. The ends lost 0 bases at V and 4 bases at J; junction bases unmatched: 10. The CDR3 runs to 16 residues. This CDR3 is CASSLGVGRGKYEQYF. As DNA, the CDR3 is TGCGCCAGCAGCTTGGGAGTGGGCAGGGGGAAGTACGAGCAGTACTTC.

The V gene is TRBV20-1, the J gene TRBJ1-2; D remains ambiguous. The CDR3 has 13 residues. V lost 3 bases and J lost 4, with 12 bases in between. CDR1 and CDR2 (germline): DFQATT, SNEGSKA (reference sequence). The DNA of the CDR3 is TGCAGTGCTAGTTCGGGAGTCAGCTATGGCTACACCTTC. Amino acid sequence: CSASSGVSYGYTF.

The chain has TRBV10-3 and TRBJ1-3; a weak D match, TRBD1 (6 bases). V was cut by 2 bases and J by 0 bases, with 14 bases left in between. CDR3 size: 17 residues. Germline CDR1 is ENHRY and CDR2 is SYGVKD. Here the CDR3 reads CAISERDRPSSGNTIYF. Written as DNA, the CDR3 is TGTGCCATCAGTGAGCGAGACAGGCCCAGCTCTGGAAACACCATATATTTT.

V usage is TRBV7-9 and J usage is TRBJ2-7; D may be TRBD1 (5 bases). CDR1 SEHNR and CDR2 FQNEAQ come from the germline V gene (reference sequence). Between the trimmed V and J ends, which lost 4 bases and 5 bases, there was a span of 18 bases. This CDR3 comprises 15 residues. The CDR3 nucleotides are TGTGCCAGCAGCTCGTCGGTCAGGGCGGCCCACGAGCAGTACTTC. Translated, it gives CASSSSVRAAHEQYF.

About this clone itself: Relative to the germline gene, one junction end is altered; a read error may explain this. The rearrangement joins TRBV7-7 to TRBJ2-2, with 13 bases identical to TRBD2. Germline V gene data show CDR1 as SSHAT and CDR2 as FNYEAQ (reference sequence). This CDR3 is built from 17 residues. CDR3 nucleotide sequence: TGTGCTAGCAGCCCAGGACTAGCGGGGGCGGGAACCGGGGAGCTGTTTTTT. Its translation: CASSPGLAGAGTGELFF.

V is TRBV29-1 and J is TRBJ2-5; 7 bases agree with TRBD1. The germline CDR1 and CDR2 sequences are SQVTM and ANQGSEA. V shed 4 bases, J shed 5 bases, and the junction held 7 bases outside the gene matches. CDR3 length: 13 amino acids. As DNA, the CDR3 is TGCAGCGTTGGACAGGGTAATGGGGAGACCCAGTACTTC. It specifies CSVGQGNGETQYF.

The chain links TRBV2 to TRBJ2-2; TRBD2 matches 7 bases. The germline V gene encodes CDR1 SNHLY and CDR2 FYNNEI. With 7 bases clipped from V and 0 bases from J, the junction kept 2 bases outside the gene matches. The CDR3 loop spans 14 amino acids. The CDR3 nucleotides read TGTGCCAGCAAGGGGACTACGAACACCGGGGAGCTGTTTTTT. Its translation: CASKGTTNTGELFF. Based on the CDR3 plus reference TRBV2 and TRBJ2-2, the full variable domain is EPEVTQTPSHQVTQMGQEVILRCVPISNHLYFYWYRQILGQKVEFLVSFYNNEISEKSEIFDDQFSVERPDGSNFTLKIRSTKLEDSAMYFCASKGTTNTGELFFGEGSRLTVL.

V is TRBV21-1 and J is TRBJ2-7; the table gives TRBD1 as D, unverified against the DNA. TRBV21-1 is noted as a pseudogene. This CDR3 has 16 residues. DNA for the CDR3: TGTGCCAGCAGCAGGATGCGGGTCACAGGGGCACACGAGCAGTACTTC. As protein: CASSRMRVTGAHEQYF.